One and the same sample provided the 20 T cell receptor beta chains below, sequenced in a study of cytomegalovirus exposure and HLA in healthy donors. It was with 60 Vbeta and 13 Jbeta primers that the PCR ran. Data came from immunoSEQ multiplex PCR; TCRdb stores just in-frame clones and leaves some out. The sample carries about 210,000 clones, approximately 86% recorded once. The sequencing input was PBMCs. The receptor set was obtained from a woman in her twenties or thirties in good health and CMV-seronegative.

This clone occurred a few times. J is TRBJ2-5 and V is TRBV28; 7 nucleotides agree with TRBD2. The CDR3 extends over 16 amino acids. V lost 4 bases and J lost 2; bases outside the gene matches: 10. Germline lookup yields CDR1 MDHEN and CDR2 SYDVKM. The CDR3 sequence is CASSSPGLVLQETQYF. CDR3 nucleotides: TGTGCCAGCAGTTCCCCCGGACTAGTGCTTCAAGAGACCCAGTACTTC. Full variable domain (rest looked up from reference TRBV28 and TRBJ2-5): DVKVTQSSRYLVKRTGEKVFLECVQDMDHENMFWYRQDPGLGLRLIYFSYDVKMKEKGDIPEGYSVSREKKERFSLILESASTNQTSMYLCASSSPGLVLQETQYFGPGTRLLVL.

The V gene is TRBV6-1, the J gene TRBJ2-7, with D possibly matching TRBD2 (6 bases). CDR1 MNHNS and CDR2 SASEGT come from the germline V gene. V was shortened by 6 bases and J by 8 bases, with 20 bases between the two germline ends. The CDR3 covers 14 residues. DNA for the CDR3: TGTGCCAGCAGGGGGGGTAACAGCCCCGACCAGCAGTACTTC. Translated: CASRGGNSPDQQYF.

The sample holds one count of this clone. The V and J genes are TRBV27 and TRBJ2-1; no definite D call. There are 15 residues in the CDR3. V lost 3 bases, J lost 4 bases, and 13 bases lay in between. Per germline, CDR1 MNHEY and CDR2 SMNVEV (reference sequence). The CDR3 DNA sequence: TGTGCCAGCAGTTTCGGGTCAGCAGTTTACAATGAGCAGTTCTTC. Translating gives CASSFGSAVYNEQFF.

The chain joins TRBV15 to TRBJ2-7, with 8 positions matching TRBD1. The CDR3 runs 15 residues. Germline lookup yields CDR1 LNHNV and CDR2 YYDKDF (reference sequence). With V trimmed by 9 bases and J by 3 bases, 13 bases remained unmatched. In DNA form, the CDR3 reads TGTGCCACGGGGCAGGGGCAGGGGGCGTTCTACGAGCAGTACTTC. Translated: CATGQGQGAFYEQYF.

This chain links TRBV2 with TRBJ2-7; D unclear. This CDR3 has 11 residues. Germline V gives CDR1 SNHLY, CDR2 FYNNEI. V lost 11 bases to trimming and J lost 3 bases, with 11 bases between them. This CDR3 reads CAVNSHYEQYF. In nucleotides, the CDR3 is TGTGCCGTCAACAGCCACTACGAGCAGTACTTC. The complete variable domain, with remaining parts taken from reference TRBV2 and TRBJ2-7, reads EPEVTQTPSHQVTQMGQEVILRCVPISNHLYFYWYRQILGQKVEFLVSFYNNEISEKSEIFDDQFSVERPDGSNFTLKIRSTKLEDSAMYFCAVNSHYEQYFGPGTRLTVT.

This chain connects TRBV18 to TRBJ2-1; the D gene could be TRBD1 or TRBD2 (5 bases each). This CDR3 region has 15 residues. Looked up from germline, CDR1 is KGHSH and CDR2 is LQKENI. The V end was cut by 6 bases, the J end by 7 bases, with 19 bases between. CDR3 nucleotides: TGTGCCAGCTCCCCAGGGCGGGCAGGATGGAATGAGCAGTTCTTC. Protein: CASSPGRAGWNEQFF.

This clone was recorded only once. Other DNA sequences in this specimen translate into the identical CDR3. The chain employs TRBV7-2 and TRBJ2-7; D unclear. V lost 1 base and J lost 0, with 7 bases in between. CDR1 and CDR2 (germline): SGHTA, FQGNSA. CDR3 size: 14 residues. The CDR3 DNA is TGTGCCAGCAGCTTAGAGAGGTCCTCCTACGAGCAGTACTTC. Its translation is CASSLERSSYEQYF.

The chain couples TRBV9 to TRBJ2-3; 7 bases match TRBD2. With V trimmed by 3 bases and J by 2 bases, 6 bases remained unmatched. Germline loops: CDR1 SGDLS, CDR2 YYNGEE. The CDR3 is 15 amino acids. The CDR3 region is CASSARRGFTDTQYF. The CDR3 nucleotides read TGTGCCAGCAGCGCCCGGCGGGGGTTCACAGATACGCAGTATTTT.

V and J are TRBV19 and TRBJ2-3, with D possibly TRBD2 on 5 matching bases. V was trimmed by 6 bases and J by 1 base, leaving 17 bases between them. CDR1 is LNHDA, CDR2 SQIVND, per germline (reference sequence). This CDR3 has 16 residues. The chain's CDR3 is CASSLFSDRGTDTQYF. In nucleotides, the CDR3 is TGTGCCAGTAGCCTGTTTAGCGATAGGGGCACAGATACGCAGTATTTT.

The rearrangement links TRBV2 to TRBJ1-5; tentatively, D is TRBD1 (5 bases). Trimming took 4 bases from V and 7 from J, leaving 11 bases between them. The length of the CDR3 is 13 residues. Germline loops: CDR1 SNHLY, CDR2 FYNNEI. The DNA of the CDR3 is TGTGCCAGCAGTGTTCAGGGAGGACAGCCCCAGCATTTT. Translation gives CASSVQGGQPQHF. The whole variable domain, filled in from reference TRBV2 and TRBJ1-5, reads EPEVTQTPSHQVTQMGQEVILRCVPISNHLYFYWYRQILGQKVEFLVSFYNNEISEKSEIFDDQFSVERPDGSNFTLKIRSTKLEDSAMYFCASSVQGGQPQHFGDGTRLSIL.

This chain links TRBV2 with TRBJ1-6, with D tentatively TRBD1 (5 bases). CDR1 is SNHLY and CDR2 is FYNNEI in the germline V gene. V dropped 2 bases and J dropped 4 bases, with 12 bases sitting between them. CDR3 length equals 16 residues. As DNA, the CDR3 is TGTGCCAGCAGTGAAAGGGGCTTGGGGTATAATTCACCCCTCCACTTT. It codes for CASSERGLGYNSPLHF.

A few counts support this clone. The genes are TRBV27 and TRBJ2-3; possibly TRBD2 for D (5 bases). The germline V and J ends were trimmed by 6 bases and 6 bases, with 16 bases remaining between them. This CDR3 has 14 amino acids. CDR1 and CDR2 from the germline V gene are MNHEY and SMNVEV (reference sequence). The CDR3 DNA sequence: TGTGCCAGCAGACAGCGGCCGTCTTCCGATACGCAGTATTTT. It is translated as CASRQRPSSDTQYF.

This clone was observed once. The V gene is TRBV20-1, the J gene TRBJ2-7; no clear D gene. Per germline, CDR1 DFQATT and CDR2 SNEGSKA (reference sequence). The CDR3 runs to 11 residues. Trimming pared 1 base from V and 4 bases from J, leaving 5 bases between. The CDR3, as DNA: TGCAGTGCTAGAGGAGGTTACGAGCAGTACTTC. This encodes CSARGGYEQYF.

This sequence joins TRBV30 and TRBJ2-2, with no clear D. V was clipped by 4 bases and J by 1 base, with 13 bases between them. In germline, CDR1 is GTSNPN, CDR2 SVGIG (reference sequence). The CDR3 is 15 residues long. CDR3 residues: CAWTRRRLNTGELFF. CDR3 sequence (DNA): TGTGCCTGGACGAGACGCAGACTGAACACCGGGGAGCTGTTTTTT.

The CDR3 coding sequence is TGTGCCAGCAGTGAAGGGACAGCACAATCTTACGAGCAGTACTTC. As protein: CASSEGTAQSYEQYF. J is TRBJ2-7 and V is TRBV2; D perhaps matches TRBD1 (6 bases). The V gene's germline CDR1 is SNHLY and CDR2 FYNNEI. The CDR3 runs to 15 residues. The V gene lost 1 base and the J gene lost 4 bases, with 14 bases spanning the gap.

This clone occurred once. The V and J genes are TRBV18 and TRBJ2-2; 8 positions agree with TRBD1. Trimming removed 2 bases from V and 6 bases from J; junction bases left unmatched: 5. CDR3 size: 15 residues. Germline V gives CDR1 KGHSH, CDR2 LQKENI. Written as DNA, the CDR3 is TGTGCCAGCTCACCAAGACAGGGGACGTCCGGGGAGCTGTTTTTT. As protein: CASSPRQGTSGELFF. Full variable domain (outside the CDR3, taken from reference TRBV18 and TRBJ2-2): NAGVMQNPRHLVRRRGQEARLRCSPMKGHSHVYWYRQLPEEGLKFMVYLQKENIIDESGMPKERFSAEFPKEGPSILRIQQVVRGDSAAYFCASSPRQGTSGELFFGEGSRLTVL.

The genes are TRBV7-2 and TRBJ2-1; 8 bases are shared with TRBD2. Germline CDR1 is SGHTA and CDR2 is FQGNSA. J was trimmed by 4 bases and V by 5 bases; bases with no gene match: 7. The CDR3 runs to 15 residues. CDR3 nucleotide sequence: TGTGCCAGCAGCCAACTAGCGGCTACTTACAATGAGCAGTTCTTC. It codes for CASSQLAATYNEQFF. Full variable domain (remainder filled in from reference TRBV7-2 and TRBJ2-1): GAGVSQSPSNKVTEKGKDVELRCDPISGHTALYWYRQSLGQGLEFLIYFQGNSAPDKSGLPSDRFSAERTGGSVSTLTIQRTQQEDSAVYLCASSQLAATYNEQFFGPGTRLTVL.

V gene TRBV6-6 combines with J gene TRBJ2-2; unclear D gene. CDR1 MNHNY and CDR2 SVGAGI come from the germline V gene (reference sequence). CDR3 length equals 15 residues. V was clipped by 4 bases and J by 8 bases, with 17 bases between them. The CDR3 coding sequence is TGTGCCAGCAGTTCCACCCATGGCGGTGTTGGGGAGCTGTTTTTT. Its protein product is CASSSTHGGVGELFF.

CDR3 DNA: TGTGCCAGCAGTGACAGGGCGAGTGATACGCAGTATTTT. This sequence encodes CASSDRASDTQYF. The chain joins TRBV6-5 to TRBJ2-3; 7 positions match TRBD1. The trim removed 5 bases at V and 6 bases at J, leaving 5 bases unmatched. This CDR3 is 13 amino acids long. CDR1 MNHEY and CDR2 SVGAGI come from the germline V gene.

The rearrangement uses TRBV1 and TRBJ2-3; the D segment call TRBD2 is taken from the table without a DNA check. TRBV1 is a recognized pseudogene. This CDR3 has 17 residues. This CDR3 reads CTSSQDPSDPSTDTQYF. The CDR3 DNA follows: TGCACCAGCAGCCAAGACCCTAGCGACCCTAGCACAGATACGCAGTATTTT.